Below are 24 T cell receptor beta chains sequenced from a single sample in a study of CD4 T cells in relation to SARS-CoV-2 and coronaviruses. The repertoire was sequenced with immunoSEQ multiplex PCR; TCRdb's copy has only in-frame clones and lacks some. The sample carries about 60,000 clones, approximately 94% recorded once. The unexposed donors gave CD4+ T cells in about 2011-2018, prior to COVID-19. Material: naive CD4+ T cells from PBMCs. This sample's subset: naive CD4+ T cells isolated by negative enrichment. These receptors were obtained from a human donor in good health.

The chain is built from TRBV9 and TRBJ1-1, with D maybe TRBD1 (6 bases). This CDR3 region has 16 residues. The germline V gene has CDR1 SGDLS and CDR2 YYNGEE. V was trimmed by 0 bases and J by 3 bases, leaving 15 bases between them. The chain's CDR3 is CASSVVGGPLYTEAFF. The CDR3 DNA is TGTGCCAGCAGCGTAGTAGGGGGACCCCTGTACACTGAAGCTTTCTTT.

The rearrangement uses TRBV3-1 (or the pseudogene TRBV3-2) and TRBJ1-5; 9 nucleotides align to TRBD1. The V gene's germline CDR1 is LGHDT and CDR2 YNNKEL (reference sequence). J was trimmed by 4 bases and V by 1 base; bases with no gene match: 8. The CDR3 extends over 17 amino acids. The CDR3 reads CASSQAHPGTGNQPQHF. Here the CDR3 DNA reads TGTGCCAGCAGCCAAGCACATCCCGGGACAGGGAATCAGCCCCAGCATTTT.

The chain joins TRBV6-5 to TRBJ1-6; 7 nucleotides match TRBD1. Germline CDR1 and CDR2: MNHEY and SVGAGI. CDR3 length: 14 amino acids. V gave up 10 bases and J gave up 4 bases; unmatched junction bases: 7. In nucleotides, the CDR3 is TGTGCCACCATTCGGGACAGATATAATTCACCCCTCCACTTT. It encodes CATIRDRYNSPLHF.

The V and J genes are TRBV27 and TRBJ1-5, with D possibly TRBD1 on 6 matching bases. There are 14 residues in the CDR3. Per the germline V gene, CDR1 is MNHEY and CDR2 is SMNVEV (reference sequence). V dropped 5 bases and J dropped 2 bases, with 10 bases sitting between them. The CDR3 DNA reads TGTGCCAGCAGTCGAGCAGGGGGCAATCAGCCCCAGCATTTT. This sequence encodes CASSRAGGNQPQHF.

The rearrangement joins TRBV9 to TRBJ2-7, with D maybe TRBD2 (6 bases). The germline V and J ends were trimmed by 1 base and 0 bases, with 8 bases remaining between them. The V gene's germline CDR1 is SGDLS and CDR2 YYNGEE. The CDR3 runs 14 residues. The CDR3 reads CASSVQTSSYEQYF. The CDR3 DNA reads TGTGCCAGCAGCGTACAGACTAGCTCCTACGAGCAGTACTTC.

This chain joins TRBV7-2 and TRBJ1-6; 11 positions agree with TRBD1. V dropped 5 bases and J dropped 15; count of bases not matched to a gene: 6. The germline CDR1 and CDR2 sequences are SGHTA and FQGNSA. There are 13 residues in the CDR3. The CDR3 nucleotides are TGTGCCAGCAGCCTGGGACAGGGGGATCTCCTCCACTTT. As protein: CASSLGQGDLLHF.

V gene TRBV11-1 combines with J gene TRBJ2-3; D is ambiguous. This CDR3 has 13 residues. With 5 bases removed from V and 1 base from J, the gap between germline ends came to 7 bases. Germline V gene sequence: CDR1 SGHAT, CDR2 FQDESV (reference sequence). Written as DNA, the CDR3 is TGTGCCAGCAGCGTCCGGGGCACAGATACGCAGTATTTT. Translating gives CASSVRGTDTQYF.

This CDR3 is CASSQSFRERRNTEAFF. The CDR3 region has the DNA TGCGCCAGCAGCCAAAGCTTTCGGGAAAGGCGAAACACTGAAGCTTTCTTT. V is TRBV4-1 and J is TRBJ1-1; D is unresolved. V was trimmed by 2 bases and J by 2 bases, leaving 18 bases between them. Per germline, CDR1 MGHRA and CDR2 YSYEKL. This CDR3 region has 17 residues.

The chain has TRBV3-1 (or the pseudogene TRBV3-2) and TRBJ2-3; D possibly uses TRBD1 or TRBD2 (5 bases each). The CDR3 spans 13 residues. Germline CDR1 is LGHDT and CDR2 is YNNKEL (reference sequence). Deletions cut 3 bases from V and 6 bases from J, with 10 bases between. The CDR3 coding sequence is TGTGCCAGCAGCCAGGGAGAGGGGGATACGCAGTATTTT. This sequence encodes CASSQGEGDTQYF.

The V call is TRBV19, the J call TRBJ2-5; a weak D match, TRBD2 (6 bases). V lost 3 bases, J lost 5 bases, and 10 bases lay in between. Germline values: CDR1 LNHDA, CDR2 SQIVND (reference sequence). This CDR3 has 13 amino acids. DNA for the CDR3: TGTGCCAGTAGTATGGGGGGTGCGGAGACCCAGTACTTC. Amino acids: CASSMGGAETQYF.

The chain is built from TRBV3-1 (or the pseudogene TRBV3-2) and TRBJ2-1; the D call may be TRBD1 or TRBD2 (5 bases each). V was shortened by 1 base and J by 7 bases, with 17 bases between the two germline ends. Germline V CDR1 and CDR2: LGHDT, YNNKEL (reference sequence). The CDR3 is 16 residues long. CDR3: CASSQVRGREGNEQFF. For the CDR3, the DNA is TGTGCCAGCAGCCAAGTCCGGGGCAGAGAAGGGAATGAGCAGTTCTTC.

The rearrangement joins TRBV2 to TRBJ2-7; D is unresolved. Germline CDR1 and CDR2: SNHLY and FYNNEI. V lost 5 bases to trimming and J lost 7 bases, with 18 bases between them. This CDR3 spans 14 amino acids. CDR3 DNA: TGTGCCAGCAGTTACAGCCTCTCGAGTGGGGAGCAGTACTTC. Residues: CASSYSLSSGEQYF.

This chain joins TRBV5-4 and TRBJ1-6; a weak D match, TRBD1 (6 bases). V lost 4 bases and J lost 6, with 17 bases in between. The CDR3 consists of 16 residues. Germline CDR1 reads SGHNT; CDR2 reads YYREEE (reference sequence). DNA of the CDR3: TGTGCCAGCAGCCCGGCGGGGGGGCGCGGTAATTCACCCCTCCACTTT. Translating gives CASSPAGGRGNSPLHF.

The DNA of the CDR3 is TGTGCCAGCTCATCACGACAGCTCGCCCAAGAGACCCAGTACTTC. It is translated as CASSSRQLAQETQYF. The gene calls are TRBV18 and TRBJ2-5; possible D gene TRBD1, 5 bases. V was cut by 5 bases and J by 1 base, with 14 bases left in between. In germline, CDR1 is KGHSH, CDR2 LQKENI. The CDR3 is 15 residues long.

The chain uses TRBV28 and TRBJ1-1; maybe TRBD1 (5 bases). Trimming took 6 bases from V and 5 from J, leaving 19 bases between them. The length of the CDR3 is 15 residues. Germline CDR1 is MDHEN and CDR2 is SYDVKM. CDR3 nucleotides: TGTGCCAGCAGCCGACCTACTCCAGGGAAGACTGAAGCTTTCTTT. Protein sequence: CASSRPTPGKTEAFF.

The chain's CDR3 is CASRNTGTPYGYTF. The CDR3 DNA is TGTGCCAGCAGAAACACCGGGACGCCCTATGGCTACACCTTC. This chain uses TRBV27 with TRBJ1-2, with D possibly matching TRBD1 (5 bases). V shed 6 bases and J shed 4 bases, with 15 bases lying between them. Germline CDR1 MNHEY, CDR2 SMNVEV (reference sequence). CDR3 length: 14 amino acids.

The chain recombines TRBV19 with TRBJ1-3; D is uncertain. CDR3 length: 14 amino acids. Germline V CDR1 and CDR2: LNHDA, SQIVND (reference sequence). The V gene lost 6 bases and the J gene lost 0 bases, with 9 bases spanning the gap. The CDR3 here is CASRAGSSGNTIYF. CDR3 bases: TGTGCCAGTAGGGCAGGCAGCTCTGGAAACACCATATATTTT. Variable domain in full (rest from reference TRBV19 and TRBJ1-3): DGGITQSPKYLFRKEGQNVTLSCEQNLNHDAMYWYRQDPGQGLRLIYYSQIVNDFQKGDIAEGYSVSREKKESFPLTVTSAQKNPTAFYLCASRAGSSGNTIYFGEGSWLTVV.

The J gene is TRBJ2-3, the V gene TRBV7-6, with D perhaps matching TRBD2 (7 bases). Germline V gene sequence: CDR1 SGHVS, CDR2 FNYEAQ. The CDR3 runs 15 residues. Trimming pared 4 bases from V and 2 bases from J, leaving 13 bases between. The CDR3 DNA is TGTGCCAGCAGCTCTGGGGGGGCCCTCACAGATACGCAGTATTTT. It is translated as CASSSGGALTDTQYF.

This clone was found once. This rearrangement joins TRBV5-1 to TRBJ2-5; TRBD2 matches at 13 bases. Germline loops: CDR1 SGHRS, CDR2 YFSETQ. This CDR3 contains 16 residues. Trimming cost V 4 bases and J 2 bases; bases outside gene matches: 5. The CDR3 loop is CASSVLAGGPQETQYF. CDR3 nucleotides: TGCGCCAGCAGCGTACTAGCGGGAGGGCCTCAAGAGACCCAGTACTTC.

The CDR3, as DNA: TGTGCCAGCAGCCAAGCTAGAGCTAATGAGCAGTTCTTC. Amino acid sequence: CASSQARANEQFF. This chain connects TRBV4-2 to TRBJ2-1; D gene ambiguous. CDR1 LGHNA and CDR2 YNFKEQ come from the germline V gene. Trimming removed 1 base at V and 7 bases at J, with 8 bases between. The CDR3 is 13 residues long.

V usage is TRBV28 and J usage is TRBJ2-1; 7 bases are shared with TRBD2. V lost 4 bases and J lost 5; bases outside the gene matches: 5. This CDR3 comprises 14 residues. Germline CDR1 reads MDHEN; CDR2 reads SYDVKM. CDR3 DNA: TGTGCCAGCAGTTCGCCGGGACTAAACAATGAGCAGTTCTTC. It codes for CASSSPGLNNEQFF.

V is TRBV30 and J is TRBJ1-3; D ambiguous. This CDR3 has 13 residues. CDR1 and CDR2 from the germline V gene are GTSNPN and SVGIG (reference sequence). V was shortened by 1 base and J by 1 base, with 5 bases between the two germline ends. CDR3 loop: CAWSGGSGNTIYF. The DNA for the CDR3 is TGTGCCTGGAGTGGAGGGTCTGGAAACACCATATATTTT.

This clone came up once. The CDR3 bases are TGTGCCAGCTCACCACCGGAAGCGGGAGGGGGGGATGAGCAGTTCTTC. The encoded protein is CASSPPEAGGGDEQFF. The chain links TRBV18 to TRBJ2-1; 10 positions agree with TRBD2. The CDR3 has 16 residues. V gave up 0 bases and J gave up 8 bases; unmatched junction bases: 7. The V gene's germline CDR1 is KGHSH and CDR2 LQKENI.

The rearrangement links TRBV24-1 to TRBJ1-1, with a possible D match to TRBD1 (5 bases). Germline values: CDR1 KGHDR, CDR2 SFDVKD. Trimming stripped 4 bases from V and 4 bases from J, with 12 bases between. The CDR3 runs to 14 residues. The CDR3, as DNA: TGTGCCACCAGTGAGGGGCTGGACCCCACTGAAGCTTTCTTT. This gives the protein CATSEGLDPTEAFF.